These T cell receptor beta chains were read from a single sample in a study of shared clonotypes between healthy human individuals. TCRdb's copy holds only in-frame clones and misses some; the assay was immunoSEQ multiplex PCR. The sample consists of over a million clones, roughly 96% of them appearing once. Sequences were obtained from naive CD4+ T cells sorted from blood. The origin of the receptors is a young man in good health. The conserved cysteine and the conserved F or W are not part of the CDR3 here.

V,J,CDR3
TRBV9,TRBJ2-1,ASSPIPGLASYNEQF
TRBV10-2,TRBJ1-4,ASSEAGSWEKLF
TRBV28,TRBJ2-7,ASSFFYRDGISYEQY
TRBV2,TRBJ2-1,ASRDRQVGPLDNEQF
TRBV27,TRBJ2-3,ASSLPGTRAAHTQY
TRBV5-5,TRBJ2-1,ASRGGLAGYNEQF
TRBV6-1,TRBJ1-2,ASSEGGGTINYGYT
TRBV2,TRBJ2-3,ASFQGTKPSTDTQY
TRBV6-1,TRBJ2-7,ASSVYEQY
TRBV28,TRBJ2-1,ASSLAQAGAYNEQF
TRBV9,TRBJ2-7,ASSVGASGAYEQY
TRBV5-5,TRBJ2-2,ASSFVLNTGELF
TRBV7-9,TRBJ1-1,ASSSPNGQGRGSAEAF
TRBV9,TRBJ2-7,ASSVASPSYEQY
TRBV5-5,TRBJ2-1,ASSFLKGSWSWNEQF
TRBV5-1,TRBJ2-6,ASSLEQFRGANVLT
TRBV28,TRBJ1-4,ASSSFTRDSPGGELF
TRBV18,TRBJ2-7,ASSRNLAGEGYEQY
TRBV4-2,TRBJ1-1,ASSQVSGAGRNTEAF
TRBV5-1,TRBJ2-5,ASSLSGRNGETQY
TRBV19,TRBJ2-7,ASSRGGLTFSYEQY
TRBV15,TRBJ2-5,ATSRAGGPQETQY
TRBV10-1,TRBJ2-5,ASSEAGRGRETQY
TRBV10-3,TRBJ2-1,AISGSSGPYNEQF
TRBV7-7,TRBJ1-1,ASSRTVNTEAF
TRBV19,TRBJ1-1,ASRGKNTEAF
TRBV7-9,TRBJ2-3,ASSYDTDTQY
TRBV6-5,TRBJ2-7,ASSPGGGGYNEQY
TRBV7-8,TRBJ2-5,ASSGLQETETQY
TRBV7-2,TRBJ2-7,ASSPRLAAVYEQY
TRBV28,TRBJ1-2,ASSFGLGRSYT
TRBV5-4,TRBJ2-3,AITRDPTDTQY
TRBV18,TRBJ1-3,ASSPTGGSGNTIY
TRBV5-4,TRBJ2-1,ASSFGGSYNEQF
TRBV11-3,TRBJ2-1,ASSTGWDSREQF
TRBV2,TRBJ1-2,ASSFSKRGLSGYT
TRBV15,TRBJ1-4,ATSRDIARGTNEKLF
TRBV19,TRBJ2-6,ASSMPGLGSGANVLT
TRBV28,TRBJ2-1,ASSLPGRAEQF
TRBV4-1,TRBJ2-7,ASSQDSGGSYEQY
TRBV27,TRBJ2-1,ASSPLAGVVSYNEQF
TRBV18,TRBJ1-5,ASSPGQGGSANQPQH
TRBV7-9,TRBJ2-6,ASSLHSGANVLT
TRBV7-2,TRBJ1-2,ASSLYWEGGDGYT
TRBV7-9,TRBJ2-1,ASATSRTTYNEQF
TRBV21-1,TRBJ1-5,ASSKSKEPQH
TRBV7-8,TRBJ2-2,ASSSTTGVTGELF
TRBV5-1,TRBJ2-6,ASSLVQGSGANVLT
TRBV20-1,TRBJ1-2,RPYRGNV
TRBV13,TRBJ2-1,ASSSGLARSYNEQF
TRBV6-1,TRBJ2-7,ASRPRTPSHEQY
TRBV2,TRBJ2-1,ASSGLPTYNEQF
TRBV5-1,TRBJ2-1,ASSFSTSGSSYNEQF
TRBV29-1,TRBJ1-4,SVEGQLNEKLF
TRBV28,TRBJ2-7,ASKPRYYEQY
TRBV20-1,TRBJ2-7,STLEDEQY
TRBV6-5,TRBJ1-1,ASKISMNTEAF